This is a list of T cell receptor beta chains from one sample in a study of graft-versus-host responses after intestinal transplantation. Sequenced by immunoSEQ multiplex PCR; TCRdb stores in-frame clones only, minus some. This sample has 35,000 to 50,000 clones, with about 95% found just once. The specimen comprised PBMCs, sampled about 320 days after intestinal transplant. The receptors come from a human patient who received an intestinal transplant, so some T cells may come from the graft donor. The CDR3 runs from the conserved cysteine through the conserved F or W. A D gene is named only where the DNA matches it firmly. The size field is filled for only some rows; it gives once, few, many or a size class.

size,J,V,D,DNA,CDR3
-,TRBJ2-7,TRBV5-1,-,TGCGCCAGCAGCTTGGGGACGGAGACGTGGTTCGAGCAGTACTTC,CASSLGTETWFEQYF
-,TRBJ1-1,TRBV7-9,TRBD1,TGTGCCAGCAGCTTAGGAGGGGGCAAACTCATGAACACTGAAGCTTTCTTT,CASSLGGGKLMNTEAFF
-,TRBJ1-2,TRBV11-2,-,TGTGCCAGCAGCTTAGACGGGGGCTATGGCTACACCTTC,CASSLDGGYGYTF
-,TRBJ2-7,TRBV14,TRBD1,TGTGCCAGCAGCCAAGATTGGGACAGGGTCGGCGAGCAGTACTTC,CASSQDWDRVGEQYF
-,TRBJ1-3,TRBV27,-,TGTGCCAGCAGTTCTGACAGGACACCACCCGGAAACACCATATATTTT,CASSSDRTPPGNTIYF
-,TRBJ2-3,TRBV9,-,TGTGCCAGCAGCGTGGGGGGGCTAGGAGATACGCAGTATTTT,CASSVGGLGDTQYF
-,TRBJ1-2,TRBV28,TRBD1,TGTGCCAGCAGGCAAGGACAGGCAGGGAGCTATGGCTACACCTTC,CASRQGQAGSYGYTF
-,TRBJ2-7,TRBV21-1,-,TGTGCCAGCAGCAGCCTCGACAGGGGGTGGTTAGGGACTAGCGGCTACGAGCAGTACTTC,CASSSLDRGWLGTSGYEQYF
-,TRBJ1-4,TRBV4-2,-,TGTGCCAGCAGCCCCCGACTCGGAAGGGCTAATGAAAAACTGTTTTTT,CASSPRLGRANEKLFF
-,TRBJ2-5,TRBV27,-,-,CASSSSTGVAFGTQYF
-,TRBJ1-5,TRBV18,-,TGTGCCAGCTCACCCCCGGGACAAATGAATCAGCCCCAGCATTTT,CASSPPGQMNQPQHF
-,TRBJ2-2,TRBV27,TRBD2,TGTGCCAGCAGTCCCCTCGGACTAGCGGGAGAAGGCACCGGGGAGCTGTTTTTT,CASSPLGLAGEGTGELFF
-,TRBJ1-2,TRBV10-3,-,TGTGTCTCGCGCTCCGGGGGCGCGAATTCTAACTATGGCTACACCTTC,CVSRSGGANSNYGYTF
-,TRBJ1-3,TRBV9,-,TGTGCCAGCAGCGTAAGAAGCTCTCCCTCTGGAAACACCATATATTTT,CASSVRSSPSGNTIYF
-,TRBJ2-1,TRBV6-4,TRBD1,TGTGCCAGCTGGGGGCGGGACAGGGATTACAATGAGCAGTTCTTC,CASWGRDRDYNEQFF
-,TRBJ1-1,TRBV5-1,-,TGCGCCAGCAGCTTAACGGTTGTGAACACTGAAGCTTTCTTT,CASSLTVVNTEAFF
-,TRBJ2-5,TRBV7-3,TRBD1,TGTGCCAGCAGCCCTATAACAGGGGTTGGGGAGACCCAGTACTTC,CASSPITGVGETQYF
-,TRBJ1-4,TRBV5-1,-,TGCGCCAGCAGCTTCGTTGGGAGCGAAAAACTGTTTTTT,CASSFVGSEKLFF
few,TRBJ2-7,TRBV6-1,TRBD2,TGTGCCAGCAGTGAAGCGGGCGGGAGGGCCTACGAGCAGTACTTC,CASSEAGGRAYEQYF
-,TRBJ2-2,TRBV5-1,TRBD2,TGCGCCAGCAGCCCCCCGGGACTAGCGCTCACCGGGGAGCTGTTTTTT,CASSPPGLALTGELFF
-,TRBJ1-2,TRBV19,TRBD1,TGTGCCAGTAGATTGACAGGGGTCTCTAACTATGGCTACACCTTC,CASRLTGVSNYGYTF
-,TRBJ2-5,TRBV2,TRBD2,TGTGCCAGCAATCCGGGACTAGCTTTAGGAGAGACCCAGTACTTC,CASNPGLALGETQYF
-,TRBJ1-5,TRBV10-3,-,TGTGCCATCAGCGCACAGGATACCCCCCAGCATTTT,CAISAQDTPQHF